This T cell receptor beta chain comes out of a study of T cells after yellow fever vaccination. General study findings and limits: The study re-detected most primary-vaccination clones after the booster (approximately 97% CD4, roughly 91% CD8). Among all clonotypes, a small share was observed in both CD4 and CD8 compartments.

On this clonotype: What it binds is not known.

Conversion of TCR transcripts into cDNA relied on 5'RACE template switching, which added a universal primer site and UMIs. MiXCR, applied by TCRdb to the 5' RACE reads, yields one record per CDR3 protein. This sample carries approximately 150,000 distinct CDR3 sequences, approximately 6.2% of them seen once, and the ten largest clones take 2.9%. This TCR came from a young man who received the YFV17D yellow fever vaccine. The material was CD4+ T cells sorted from PBMCs, obtained on the day of the first yellow fever vaccination.

The DNA of the CDR3 is TGTGCCAGCAGAACAGGGGGACTAGGGGGTGGCTACACCTTC. It encodes CASRTGGLGGGYTF. This chain joins TRBV12-3 or TRBV12-4 and TRBJ1-2; 8 bases are shared with TRBD1. V lost 6 bases and J lost 7; bases outside the gene matches: 10. The CDR3 spans 14 residues.